The 31 T cell receptor beta chains in this list originate from one sample, sequenced in a study of breast tumors, draining lymph nodes, adjacent tissues. TCRdb re-called the multiplex PCR reads through MiXCR, storing one row per CDR3 protein. The repertoire consists of 20,000 to 25,000 distinct CDR3 sequences, with approximately 63% occurring once and the leading ten covering under 25%. Sequencing was carried out using tumor-adjacent breast tissue. The origin of the receptors is a female donor with breast cancer. Some clones in this sample may be carry-over from other donors' samples.

This clonotype was seen once. V usage is TRBV6-5 and J usage is TRBJ2-7; TRBD2 agrees at 10 bases. Germline lookup yields CDR1 MNHEY and CDR2 SVGAGI. V lost 1 base to trimming and J lost 0 bases; unmatched junction nucleotides: 12. CDR3 length equals 19 residues. CDR3 nucleotides: TGTGCCAGCAGTTACTTACAGCCGGGACTAGCGTCGAGCTCCTACGAGCAGTACTTC. Translating gives CASSYLQPGLASSSYEQYF.

V usage is TRBV7-6 and J usage is TRBJ2-3; 9 positions agree with TRBD2. The CDR3 covers 17 residues. V was clipped by 3 bases and J by 1 base; unmatched bases: 8. Germline V gene sequence: CDR1 SGHVS, CDR2 FNYEAQ. CDR3 DNA: TGTGCCAGCAGCTTGAGCGGGGGGACAAAACGCACAGATACGCAGTATTTT. Translation gives CASSLSGGTKRTDTQYF.

In its sample, this clonotype was seen a few times. The chain couples TRBV2 to TRBJ1-2; D is possibly TRBD1 (6 bases). Germline V gene lookup returns CDR1 SNHLY and CDR2 FYNNEI. The CDR3 is 14 residues long. V was clipped by 10 bases and J by 1 base, with 16 bases between them. CDR3 in amino acids: CATLGHHFNYGYTF. CDR3 coding DNA: TGTGCCACCCTGGGACACCACTTTAACTATGGCTACACCTTC. Based on the CDR3 plus reference TRBV2 and TRBJ1-2, the full variable domain is EPEVTQTPSHQVTQMGQEVILRCVPISNHLYFYWYRQILGQKVEFLVSFYNNEISEKSEIFDDQFSVERPDGSNFTLKIRSTKLEDSAMYFCATLGHHFNYGYTFGSGTRLTVV.

The V call is TRBV7-9, the J call TRBJ2-3; 11 bases map to TRBD2. Germline V CDR1 and CDR2: SEHNR, FQNEAQ (reference sequence). Trimming removed 6 bases from V and 1 base from J; junction bases left unmatched: 3. The CDR3 length is 15 residues. The CDR3 reads CASSTLAGGTDTQYF. The CDR3 DNA reads as TGTGCCAGCAGTACACTAGCGGGAGGCACAGATACGCAGTATTTT.

This chain connects TRBV6-5 to TRBJ2-3, with 8 bases matching TRBD1. The ends lost 5 bases at V and 2 bases at J; junction bases unmatched: 6. This CDR3 comprises 15 residues. Germline lookup yields CDR1 MNHEY and CDR2 SVGAGI. The CDR3 DNA is TGTGCCAGCAGTCTGCAGGGGGCCCACACAGATACGCAGTATTTT. Translating gives CASSLQGAHTDTQYF.

The chain recombines TRBV7-9 with TRBJ1-5; D is perhaps TRBD1 (5 bases). The CDR3 loop spans 13 amino acids. CDR1 is SEHNR, CDR2 FQNEAQ, per germline (reference sequence). V lost 5 bases and J 6 bases, leaving 11 bases between the germline ends. This CDR3 reads CASSRTGRQPQHF. The CDR3 bases are TGTGCCAGCAGCCGAACAGGTCGTCAGCCCCAGCATTTT.

The CDR3 DNA is TGCGCCAGCAGCTTAAGAACTAGCGGGTCTTTCGGTGGCCAGTACTTC. Residues: CASSLRTSGSFGGQYF. The chain couples TRBV5-1 to TRBJ2-5; 9 positions agree with TRBD2. Germline CDR1 is SGHRS and CDR2 is YFSETQ. V was clipped by 2 bases and J by 10 bases; unmatched bases: 15. The CDR3 loop spans 16 amino acids. Filled out from reference TRBV5-1 and TRBJ2-5, the complete variable domain reads KAGVTQTPRYLIKTRGQQVTLSCSPISGHRSVSWYQQTPGQGLQFLFEYFSETQRNKGNFPGRFSGRQFSNSRSEMNVSTLELGDSALYLCASSLRTSGSFGGQYFGPGTRLLVL.

This clonotype was observed a handful of times. The V gene is TRBV9, the J gene TRBJ2-3, with D maybe TRBD1 (5 bases). The V end lost 6 bases, the J end lost 5 bases, and 16 bases lay between the germline ends. Looked up from germline, CDR1 is SGDLS and CDR2 is YYNGEE. CDR3 size: 14 residues. The CDR3 is CASNSGNPEDTQYF. The DNA for the CDR3 is TGTGCCAGCAACTCAGGGAATCCCGAAGATACGCAGTATTTT.

This clonotype has only a few counts. The chain combines TRBV5-1 with TRBJ2-1; either TRBD1 or TRBD2 may supply D (5 bases each). The CDR3 runs 15 residues. Trimming removed 4 bases from V and 1 base from J, with 12 bases in between. The germline gives CDR1 SGHRS, CDR2 YFSETQ. CDR3 protein: CASSPDEGSYNEQFF. The CDR3 nucleotides read TGCGCCAGCAGCCCCGATGAGGGGTCCTACAATGAGCAGTTCTTC.

Worth noting for this clonotype: This is likely a read error, given that the CDR3 carries no conserved phenylalanine or tryptophan at its end. No DNA is shown, since the ends of the CDR3 on it are uncertain; the CDR3 is the one TCRdb lists. The chain is built from TRBV3-1 and TRBJ2-5. CDR1 is LGHDT and CDR2 is YNNKEL in the germline V gene (reference sequence). The CDR3 totals 12 residues, both ends included. The CDR3 loop reads CASSQSFGHLLV.

Relative to its sample, this clonotype is medium-sized. The gene calls are TRBV10-3 and TRBJ2-7; D remains ambiguous. CDR3 length: 13 residues. The germline V gene has CDR1 ENHRY and CDR2 SYGVKD. Trimming cost V 2 bases and J 3 bases, with 8 bases left between them. The CDR3 coding sequence is TGTGCCATCAGTGAGAATGACGGCTACGAGCAGTACTTC. Translating it yields CAISENDGYEQYF.

CDR3 in amino acids: CASSPLASSYNEQFF. CDR3 sequence (DNA): TGTGCCAGCAGCCCTCTAGCGAGCTCCTACAATGAGCAGTTCTTC. V usage is TRBV14 and J usage is TRBJ2-1; a weak D match, TRBD2 (6 bases). Trimming took off 4 bases at V and 0 bases at J, with 10 bases between the two ends. The CDR3 has 15 residues. Germline values: CDR1 SGHDN, CDR2 FVKESK.

This clonotype is medium-sized in the sample. The V and J genes are TRBV6-4 and TRBJ2-3; 9 bases line up with TRBD1. The CDR3 has 14 amino acids. Germline-derived CDR1 and CDR2 are MRHNA and SNTAGT. The V gene end was trimmed by 8 bases and the J gene end by 6 bases; junction bases not matched to a gene: 9. In DNA, the CDR3 is TGTGCCAGCGAAGGACAGGGGTGCGAGGATACGCAGTATTTT. The encoded protein is CASEGQGCEDTQYF.

The genes are TRBV12-3 or TRBV12-4 and TRBJ1-2, with a possible D match to TRBD1 (5 bases). V was shortened by 1 base and J by 8 bases, with 14 bases between the two germline ends. CDR3 length: 14 amino acids. In DNA form, the CDR3 reads TGTGCCAGCAGTTTAGGGGGACGACTTGGGGGCTACACCTTC. This encodes CASSLGGRLGGYTF.

The chain has TRBV19 and TRBJ1-4, with no clear D. V was clipped by 5 bases and J by 8 bases, with 12 bases between them. From germline, CDR1 is LNHDA and CDR2 SQIVND (reference sequence). The CDR3 is made up of 13 amino acids. In DNA form, the CDR3 reads TGTGCCAGTAGTCAACAGCGGTGGGAAAAACTGTTTTTT. It encodes CASSQQRWEKLFF.

The gene calls are TRBV5-5 and TRBJ2-5; a weak D match, TRBD2 (7 bases). The CDR3 has 14 residues. Looked up from germline, CDR1 is SGHKS and CDR2 is YYEKEE (reference sequence). Trimming shortened V by 3 bases and J by 4 bases, and 13 bases separated the two germline ends. CDR3 nucleotides: TGTGCCAGCAGCTGGGGGGGGCGTAGAGAGACCCAGTACTTC. It encodes CASSWGGRRETQYF.

This clonotype was counted many times. V and J are TRBV5-5 and TRBJ1-2, with a weak D call TRBD1 (5 bases). Germline assignment: CDR1 SGHKS and CDR2 YYEKEE (reference sequence). V shed 2 bases and J shed 4 bases, with 12 bases lying between them. The CDR3 spans 14 residues. The CDR3 DNA reads TGTGCCAGCAGCTTTGAAGGCCAGGGCTATGGCTACACCTTC. Protein sequence: CASSFEGQGYGYTF. The variable domain in full, with the rest retrieved from reference TRBV5-5 and TRBJ1-2, is DAGVTQSPTHLIKTRGQQVTLRCSPISGHKSVSWYQQVLGQGPQFIFQYYEKEERGRGNFPDRFSARQFPNYSSELNVNALLLGDSALYLCASSFEGQGYGYTFGSGTRLTVV.

This chain links TRBV6-1 with TRBJ1-1; D may be TRBD1 (5 bases). Germline V gives CDR1 MNHNS, CDR2 SASEGT. The V end lost 7 bases, the J end lost 2 bases, and 11 bases lay between the germline ends. The CDR3 extends over 13 amino acids. The CDR3 region is CASTPTENTEAFF. The CDR3 DNA reads as TGTGCCAGCACCCCGACAGAAAACACTGAAGCTTTCTTT.

The chain has TRBV11-2 and TRBJ2-2; 7 bases fit TRBD1. The germline CDR1 and CDR2 sequences are SGHAT and FQNNGV. This CDR3 has 15 residues. The trim removed 5 bases at V and 7 bases at J, leaving 10 bases unmatched. CDR3 protein: CASSAQPQGDGELFF. CDR3 nucleotides: TGTGCCAGCAGCGCACAACCCCAGGGGGACGGGGAGCTGTTTTTT.

Comments on this clonotype: A clone one base away is much larger, so this may be a read error. V usage is TRBV4-1 and J usage is TRBJ2-3; D gene unclear. This CDR3 has 16 residues. CDR1 is MGHRA, CDR2 YSYEKL, per germline. In DNA form, the CDR3 reads TGCGCCAGCAGCCAAGATGTGACTGTTAGCACAGATACGCGGTATTTT. As protein: CASSQDVTVSTDTRYF.

By proportion, this clonotype is medium-sized (0.01 to 0.1%). The chain links TRBV19 to TRBJ2-3; D remains ambiguous. The germline V and J ends were trimmed by 3 bases and 0 bases, with 19 bases remaining between them. The CDR3 consists of 18 residues. The germline CDR1 and CDR2 sequences are LNHDA and SQIVND (reference sequence). CDR3 nucleotide sequence: TGTGCCAGTAGTATCCTTAGACGGATTCTAACCAGCACAGATACGCAGTATTTT. Protein product: CASSILRRILTSTDTQYF.

The J gene is TRBJ1-1, the V gene TRBV4-2, with TRBD1 matching over 9 bases. Losses at the gene ends were 5 bases for V and 0 bases for J; bases not matched to a gene: 7. Germline CDR1 reads LGHNA; CDR2 reads YNFKEQ. The CDR3 is 16 amino acids. The CDR3 sequence is CASSAGTGNMNTEAFF. The CDR3 nucleotides are TGTGCCAGCAGCGCCGGGACAGGGAACATGAACACTGAAGCTTTCTTT.

This clonotype is categorized as medium-sized. The genes are TRBV7-9 and TRBJ2-7; 7 bases agree with TRBD2. CDR3 length equals 14 residues. Germline V gene sequence: CDR1 SEHNR, CDR2 FQNEAQ (reference sequence). The junction had 1 base not matched to a gene; V was cut back by 1 base and J by 1 base. The chain's CDR3 is CASSLEGGSYEQYF. CDR3 DNA sequence: TGTGCCAGCAGCTTAGAGGGAGGGTCCTACGAGCAGTACTTC.

This chain links TRBV20-1 with TRBJ1-5; 9 bases line up with TRBD1. This CDR3 is built from 14 residues. Germline loops: CDR1 DFQATT, CDR2 SNEGSKA (reference sequence). V lost 1 base and J lost 6; bases outside the gene matches: 4. As DNA, the CDR3 is TGCAGTGCTAGAGGACAGGGGGTGAGTCAGCCCCAGCATTTT. Translating it yields CSARGQGVSQPQHF.

This sequence joins TRBV6-1 and TRBJ1-6, with D possibly TRBD1 on 6 matching bases. Per the germline V gene, CDR1 is MNHNS and CDR2 is SASEGT. The CDR3 sequence is 16 residues long. V dropped 7 bases and J dropped 9 bases, with 22 bases sitting between them. The chain's CDR3 is CASNNRDKASLSPLHF. CDR3 sequence (DNA): TGTGCCAGCAATAACCGGGACAAGGCCAGCCTTTCACCCCTCCACTTT.

The chain joins TRBV6-5 to TRBJ2-3; D perhaps matches TRBD2 (6 bases). Germline CDR1 is MNHEY and CDR2 is SVGAGI. The CDR3 runs 15 residues. The V end was cut by 6 bases, the J end by 0 bases, with 13 bases between. The chain's CDR3 is CASRTTGTSTDTQYF. The DNA of the CDR3 is TGTGCCAGCAGAACAACCGGGACTAGCACAGATACGCAGTATTTT.

The rearrangement joins TRBV5-4 to TRBJ2-3; tentative D call: TRBD2 (6 bases). Trimming left V 4 bases short and J 0 bases short, with 15 bases between. This CDR3 contains 16 residues. CDR1 and CDR2 (germline): SGHNT, YYREEE (reference sequence). The CDR3 protein is CASSEGLTSSTDTQYF. The CDR3 bases are TGTGCCAGCAGCGAGGGACTTACCTCTAGCACAGATACGCAGTATTTT.

Within the sample, this clonotype is medium-sized. The rearrangement uses TRBV20-1 and TRBJ2-1; a weak D match, TRBD2 (8 bases). CDR3 length: 14 amino acids. Trimming pared 4 bases from V and 6 bases from J, leaving 16 bases between. Germline assignment: CDR1 DFQATT and CDR2 SNEGSKA (reference sequence). The CDR3, as DNA: TGCAGTGCTAAACATAGCGGGACAGTCAATGAGCAGTTCTTC. Amino acid sequence: CSAKHSGTVNEQFF.

The chain carries TRBV7-3 and TRBJ2-5; 8 bases line up with TRBD2. Germline V gives CDR1 SGHTA, CDR2 FQGTGA. The CDR3 length is 15 residues. After removal of 2 bases from V and 4 bases from J, the junction contained 6 bases not matched to a gene. CDR3 protein: CASSLVSGILETQYF. The CDR3, as DNA: TGTGCCAGCAGCTTAGTTAGCGGGATTTTAGAGACCCAGTACTTC. The whole variable domain, remainder taken from reference TRBV7-3 and TRBJ2-5, is GAGVSQTPSNKVTEKGKYVELRCDPISGHTALYWYRQSLGQGPEFLIYFQGTGAADDSGLPNDRFFAVRPEGSVSTLKIQRTERGDSAVYLCASSLVSGILETQYFGPGTRLLVL.

This rearrangement joins TRBV20-1 to TRBJ2-7; perhaps TRBD1 as D (5 bases). CDR1 and CDR2 (germline): DFQATT, SNEGSKA (reference sequence). Trimming removed 4 bases from V and 3 bases from J, with 10 bases in between. The CDR3 length is 12 residues. CDR3 in DNA: TGCAGTGCTACAGACAGTAGCTACGAGCAGTACTTC. Translation gives CSATDSSYEQYF.

This clonotype was recorded many times. The J gene is TRBJ1-2, the V gene TRBV6-5; TRBD1 agrees at 12 bases. Germline V gives CDR1 MNHEY, CDR2 SVGAGI. V lost 6 bases, J lost 7 bases, and 6 bases stayed unmatched. The CDR3 is 14 amino acids. The CDR3 nucleotides are TGTGCCAGCAGCCCGGGACAGGGGGCGATTGGCTACACCTTC. This sequence encodes CASSPGQGAIGYTF.